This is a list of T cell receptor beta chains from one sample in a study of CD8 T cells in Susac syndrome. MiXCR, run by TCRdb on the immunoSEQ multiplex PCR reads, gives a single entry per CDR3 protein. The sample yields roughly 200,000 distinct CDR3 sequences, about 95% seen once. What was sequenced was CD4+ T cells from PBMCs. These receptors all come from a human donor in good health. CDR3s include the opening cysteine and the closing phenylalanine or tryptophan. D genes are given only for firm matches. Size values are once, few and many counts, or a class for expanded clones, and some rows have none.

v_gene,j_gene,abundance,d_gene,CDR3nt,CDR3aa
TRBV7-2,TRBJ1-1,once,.,TGTGCCAGCAGCCTAGACAACACTGAAGCTTTCTTT,CASSLDNTEAFF
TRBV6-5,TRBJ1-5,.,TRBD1,TGTGCCAGCAGGGCGGGACAGAATAGCAATCAGCCCCAGCATTTT,CASRAGQNSNQPQHF
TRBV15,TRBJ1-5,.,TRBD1,TGTGCCACCAGTAAGGGGGCTGATCAGCCCCAGCATTTT,CATSKGADQPQHF
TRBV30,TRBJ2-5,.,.,TGTGCCTGGAAGAGGATAGGGGAGACCCAGTACTTC,CAWKRIGETQYF
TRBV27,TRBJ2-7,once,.,TGTGCCAGCAGTTTAACGGGACGGGTCTACGAGCAGTACTTC,CASSLTGRVYEQYF
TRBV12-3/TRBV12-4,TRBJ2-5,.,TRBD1,TGTGCCAGCACCACGGACAGGGGGGAGACCCAGTACTTC,CASTTDRGETQYF
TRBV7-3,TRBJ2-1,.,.,TGTGCCAGCAGCCCCGTCGTGGCGGGACACAATGAGCAGTTCTTC,CASSPVVAGHNEQFF
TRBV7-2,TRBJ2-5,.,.,TGTGCCAGCAGCCAACGCCGGGACCAAGAGACCCAGTACTTC,CASSQRRDQETQYF
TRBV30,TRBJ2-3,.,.,TGTGCCTGGAGAAGGGCAGATACGCAGTATTTT,CAWRRADTQYF
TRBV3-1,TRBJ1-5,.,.,TGTGCCAGCAGCTTCGACGGGAGCAATCAGCCCCAGCATTTT,CASSFDGSNQPQHF
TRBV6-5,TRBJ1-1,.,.,TGTGCCAGCAGTTACAGGGGGATCAACACTGAAGCTTTCTTT,CASSYRGINTEAFF
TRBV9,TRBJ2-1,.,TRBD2,TGTGCCAGCAGCCTCAGATTAGCGGGAGAGGACAATGAGCAGTTCTTC,CASSLRLAGEDNEQFF